This T cell receptor (beta chain) is from a study of blood T cell repertoires in COVID-19. Study context: The samples span acute and convalescent COVID-19 from the United States, Italy and Spain. PBMCs, B-cell-depleted T cells, or T cells were the source of the cDNA or gDNA that made up the material.

Patients of the Seattle cohort, enrolled during active infection, were followed longitudinally. In the authors' methods: For nucleated cells, counts were estimated from reference gene primer amplification. Some clones are missing from TCRdb's copy, which holds only in-frame ones; the method was immunoSEQ multiplex PCR. Clonal size and the V and J genes are those of that table, whereas D and trimming came from the DNA. The sample contains some 150,000 clones, 70% to 90% of which appear only once. The specimen sequenced was peripheral blood. The origin of this receptor is an older woman with COVID-19, enrolled during active disease.

The DNA for the CDR3 is TGTGCCAGCAGCCTAAGACAGGGTTCCGGGGAGCTGTTTTTT. Translated, it gives CASSLRQGSGELFF. The rearrangement links TRBV27 to TRBJ2-2, with TRBD1 matching over 7 bases. The length of the CDR3 is 14 residues. V lost 6 bases and J lost 6; bases outside the gene matches: 7. CDR1 and CDR2 (germline): MNHEY, SMNVEV (reference sequence).